The 32 T cell receptor beta chains given below trace back to one sample, sequenced in a study of spatial heterogeneity in lung cancer. A single record per CDR3 protein comes from TCRdb applying MiXCR to the 5' RACE reads. The table includes about 85,000 distinct CDR3 sequences, approximately 20% detected once. As to time point: sample taken at primary tumor resection. Whole RNA obtained from tumor, nontumor lung or frozen PBMC underwent sequencing without sorting. The sample in question was PBMCs, obtained at surgery. The receptors come from a male donor with early-stage non-small cell lung cancer.

The chain has TRBV6-2 or TRBV6-3 and TRBJ1-2; 9 nucleotides align to TRBD1. After removal of 6 bases from V and 2 bases from J, the junction contained 13 bases not matched to a gene. This CDR3 spans 17 amino acids. The germline V gene has CDR1 MNHEY and CDR2 SVGEGT. CDR3 amino acids: CASSMGQGIGRNYGYTF. CDR3 DNA sequence: TGTGCCAGCAGCATGGGACAGGGAATAGGGAGAAACTATGGCTACACCTTC.

This chain joins TRBV5-1 and TRBJ2-3, with unresolved D. The CDR3 is made up of 14 amino acids. Trimming removed 1 base at V and 5 bases at J, with 11 bases between. Germline V gene sequence: CDR1 SGHRS, CDR2 YFSETQ. The CDR3 region is CASSLLQSGDTQYF. In DNA form, the CDR3 reads TGCGCCAGCAGCTTGCTTCAATCAGGAGATACGCAGTATTTT.

This clonotype was observed at least ten times. The chain links TRBV29-1 to TRBJ2-7, with TRBD1 as a possible D gene (6 bases). Trimming took off 3 bases at V and 2 bases at J, with 11 bases between the two ends. The CDR3 contains 13 residues. The germline gives CDR1 SQVTM, CDR2 ANQGSEA. The CDR3 sequence: CSVDRGAPYEQYF. CDR3 coding DNA: TGCAGCGTTGACAGGGGAGCCCCCTACGAGCAGTACTTC.

CDR3 protein: CASSLRDGYEQYF. The CDR3 DNA reads as TGTGCCAGCAGCCTCCGGGACGGCTACGAGCAGTACTTC. V and J are TRBV9 and TRBJ2-7, with D possibly being TRBD1 or TRBD2 (5 bases each). The CDR3 is made up of 13 amino acids. Trimming left V 4 bases short and J 3 bases short, with 11 bases between. In germline, CDR1 is SGDLS, CDR2 YYNGEE. Based on the CDR3 plus reference TRBV9 and TRBJ2-7, the full variable domain is DSGVTQTPKHLITATGQRVTLRCSPRSGDLSVYWYQQSLDQGLQFLIQYYNGEERAKGNILERFSAQQFPDLHSELNLSSLELGDSALYFCASSLRDGYEQYFGPGTRLTVT.

This clonotype was seen more than once but under ten times. This chain links TRBV3-1 with TRBJ2-7, with no clear D. Germline CDR1 and CDR2: LGHDT and YNNKEL (reference sequence). This CDR3 contains 12 residues. V dropped 0 bases and J dropped 13 bases, with 13 bases sitting between them. The DNA for the CDR3 is TGTGCCAGCAGCCAAGAAGGCGAACCTCTTTACGTC. Translating gives CASSQEGEPLYV.

This clonotype was seen ten or more times. This chain links TRBV7-9 with TRBJ2-1; TRBD1 might be the D (5 bases). Trimming pared 5 bases from V and 6 bases from J, leaving 14 bases between. The CDR3 extends over 14 amino acids. Germline assignment: CDR1 SEHNR and CDR2 FQNEAQ (reference sequence). This CDR3 is CASSPLRQTNEQFF. CDR3 coding DNA: TGTGCCAGCAGCCCTTTAAGACAGACCAATGAGCAGTTCTTC.

In this sample, this clonotype turned up a few times. The junction departs from the called germline gene at one end, perhaps through a read error. The chain recombines TRBV5-1 with TRBJ2-3, with 13 bases identical to TRBD2. The CDR3 extends over 12 amino acids. Germline V gives CDR1 SGHRS, CDR2 YFSETQ. This chain's CDR3 is CASSSGTSGIAW. The CDR3 DNA follows: TGCGCCAGCAGCTCTGGGACTAGCGGGATCGCGTGG.

The chain combines TRBV5-4 with TRBJ1-1; D is uncertain. The CDR3 is made up of 13 amino acids. Germline CDR1 is SGHNT and CDR2 is YYREEE (reference sequence). V lost 3 bases to trimming and J lost 5 bases, with 11 bases between them. Here the CDR3 reads CASSSNSYTEAFF. CDR3 coding DNA: TGTGCCAGCAGCTCGAACAGTTATACTGAAGCTTTCTTT.

This clonotype occurred once. V is TRBV27 and J is TRBJ1-1, with D possibly being TRBD1 (5 bases). This CDR3 comprises 13 residues. Deletions cut 3 bases from V and 4 bases from J, with 9 bases between. Germline lookup yields CDR1 MNHEY and CDR2 SMNVEV (reference sequence). The CDR3 here is CASSFWGSTEAFF. In DNA, the CDR3 is TGTGCCAGCAGTTTCTGGGGCAGCACTGAAGCTTTCTTT.

This clonotype has a handful of counts. The V and J genes are TRBV20-1 and TRBJ2-7; 9 nucleotides agree with TRBD2. CDR3 length: 14 amino acids. Germline-derived CDR1 and CDR2 are DFQATT and SNEGSKA (reference sequence). Trimming removed 3 bases from V and 6 bases from J; junction bases left unmatched: 9. The CDR3 DNA reads TGCAGTGCTAGCCTATTAGCGGGAGCGGGCGAGCAGTACTTC. Translation gives CSASLLAGAGEQYF.

This rearrangement joins TRBV29-1 to TRBJ2-6; TRBD1 matches 9 bases. Germline loops: CDR1 SQVTM, CDR2 ANQGSEA. The junction had 8 bases not matched to a gene; V was cut back by 4 bases and J by 4 bases. CDR3 size: 16 residues. The DNA of the CDR3 is TGCAGCGTTGGGGTACAGGGGGCGCACGGGGCCAACGTCCTGACTTTC. Encoded protein: CSVGVQGAHGANVLTF.

This clonotype was observed a few times. CDR3 amino acids: CASTTSGGGTEAFF. DNA of the CDR3: TGTGCCAGCACCACGAGCGGGGGAGGCACTGAAGCTTTCTTT. The chain employs TRBV6-5 and TRBJ1-1; weak D call: TRBD1 (5 bases). This CDR3 is built from 14 residues. The germline V gene has CDR1 MNHEY and CDR2 SVGAGI. With 7 bases removed from V and 4 bases from J, the gap between germline ends came to 16 bases.

As DNA, the CDR3 is TGTGCCAGCAGTTCGCGGACTAATAGGTACGAGCAGTACTTC. Protein sequence: CASSSRTNRYEQYF. The V and J genes are TRBV27 and TRBJ2-7; TRBD2 is a possible D gene (6 bases). The germline gives CDR1 MNHEY, CDR2 SMNVEV (reference sequence). Trimming stripped 4 bases from V and 4 bases from J, with 14 bases between. This CDR3 has 14 amino acids.

This clonotype was found a few times. The chain is built from TRBV2 and TRBJ1-4; unclear D gene. Trimming stripped 7 bases from V and 5 bases from J, with 14 bases between. This CDR3 spans 14 amino acids. From germline, CDR1 is SNHLY and CDR2 FYNNEI. CDR3 residues: CASTAGLTNEKLFF. Written as DNA, the CDR3 is TGTGCCAGCACGGCCGGACTAACGAATGAAAAACTGTTTTTT.

The chain uses TRBV7-2 and TRBJ2-6; TRBD1 matches 8 bases. J was trimmed by 2 bases and V by 5 bases; bases with no gene match: 8. The CDR3 runs 17 residues. Germline V gene sequence: CDR1 SGHTA, CDR2 FQGNSA. The CDR3 loop reads CASSPGQGSTGANVLTF. The CDR3 DNA follows: TGTGCCAGCAGCCCTGGACAGGGAAGTACTGGGGCCAACGTCCTGACTTTC.

This clonotype was detected a few times. The chain links TRBV11-1 to TRBJ2-7; weak D call: TRBD1 (6 bases). CDR1 is SGHAT and CDR2 is FQDESV in the germline V gene (reference sequence). The CDR3 is 15 amino acids. V lost 1 base to trimming and J lost 1 base, with 11 bases between them. The chain's CDR3 is CASSLVLDRSYEQYF. The DNA for the CDR3 is TGTGCCAGCAGCTTAGTTCTGGACAGATCCTACGAGCAGTACTTC.

This clonotype was observed a few times. V and J are TRBV29-1 and TRBJ1-1; no definite D call. In germline, CDR1 is SQVTM, CDR2 ANQGSEA. This CDR3 is 13 amino acids long. Trimming pared 6 bases from V and 0 bases from J, leaving 11 bases between. The CDR3 here is CSVAGRLNTEAFF. The CDR3, as DNA: TGCAGCGTGGCCGGGCGGCTGAACACTGAAGCTTTCTTT.

The chain is built from TRBV29-1 and TRBJ2-1; 11 bases line up with TRBD2. V trimming: 4 bases; J trimming: 6 bases; junction bases outside the gene matches: 8. This CDR3 spans 15 amino acids. Germline V CDR1 and CDR2: SQVTM, ANQGSEA. Here the CDR3 DNA reads TGCAGCGTTGTGGGGTGGCTAGCGGGAGGCAATGAGCAGTTCTTC. The encoded protein is CSVVGWLAGGNEQFF.

This chain joins TRBV15 and TRBJ2-1; TRBD1 matches at 8 bases. The V gene end was trimmed by 0 bases and the J gene end by 7 bases; junction bases not matched to a gene: 5. From germline, CDR1 is LNHNV and CDR2 YYDKDF (reference sequence). The CDR3 has 15 amino acids. CDR3 coding DNA: TGTGCCACCAGCAGAGATGTGGACAGGGCTAATGAGCAGTTCTTC. Translation gives CATSRDVDRANEQFF.

DNA of the CDR3: TGCAGCGTTGTGGTTGGAAGCTCCTACAATGAGCAGTTCTTC. Protein: CSVVVGSSYNEQFF. The chain recombines TRBV29-1 with TRBJ2-1, with no clear D. Germline V lookup: CDR1 SQVTM, CDR2 ANQGSEA. This CDR3 is built from 14 residues. V was trimmed by 4 bases and J by 0 bases, leaving 10 bases between them.

The chain combines TRBV20-1 with TRBJ2-3; the D gene is possibly TRBD1 (7 bases). This CDR3 spans 17 amino acids. Germline-derived CDR1 and CDR2 are DFQATT and SNEGSKA (reference sequence). The V and J ends lost 3 bases and 3 bases respectively, with 22 bases between them. CDR3 nucleotide sequence: TGCAGTGCTAGTAAAGGAGGGGGCGTTCGGAGGACAGATACGCAGTATTTT. It is translated as CSASKGGGVRRTDTQYF.

The rearrangement uses TRBV19 and TRBJ2-4, with TRBD2 identical over 12 bases. The ends lost 5 bases at V and 8 bases at J; junction bases unmatched: 10. This CDR3 contains 16 residues. Germline CDR1 is LNHDA and CDR2 is SQIVND (reference sequence). The chain's CDR3 is CASSPRTSGEIYIQYF. The CDR3 DNA reads as TGTGCCAGTAGTCCCCGGACTAGCGGGGAAATATACATTCAGTACTTC.

V is TRBV7-2 and J is TRBJ2-1; 8 nucleotides line up with TRBD1. CDR3 length: 15 residues. Trimming removed 3 bases from V and 7 bases from J; junction bases left unmatched: 8. The V gene's germline CDR1 is SGHTA and CDR2 FQGNSA. CDR3 sequence: CASSFGRGRENEQFF. CDR3 DNA: TGTGCCAGCAGCTTCGGCAGGGGGCGCGAAAATGAGCAGTTCTTC.

This clonotype has a handful of counts. The V gene is TRBV20-1, the J gene TRBJ1-5; D uncertain. CDR1 and CDR2 from the germline V gene are DFQATT and SNEGSKA (reference sequence). With 6 bases removed from V and 3 bases from J, the gap between germline ends came to 12 bases. This CDR3 spans 13 amino acids. CDR3 amino acids: CSANSSPNQPQHF. The CDR3 coding sequence is TGCAGTGCCAATTCATCCCCCAATCAGCCCCAGCATTTT.

This chain connects TRBV12-3 or TRBV12-4 to TRBJ2-1; 8 bases map to TRBD2. The CDR3 totals 14 residues. Trimming removed 3 bases from V and 2 bases from J; junction bases left unmatched: 0. CDR3 DNA: TGTGCCAGCAGTTTCGGGGGGGCCTACAATGAGCAGTTCTTC. As protein: CASSFGGAYNEQFF.

This clonotype has more than one count but fewer than ten. V is TRBV5-6 and J is TRBJ2-7; TRBD1 matches 7 bases. J gave up 0 bases and V 2 bases, and 5 bases lay outside the gene matches. The CDR3 is made up of 15 amino acids. CDR1 SGHDT and CDR2 YYEEEE come from the germline V gene. CDR3 sequence: CASSFGTDLSYEQYF. The CDR3 nucleotides are TGTGCCAGCAGCTTTGGGACAGACCTCTCCTACGAGCAGTACTTC.

This clonotype came up a few times. The chain couples TRBV20-1 to TRBJ2-2; D is unclear. V shed 6 bases and J shed 0 bases, with 11 bases lying between them. CDR1 is DFQATT, CDR2 SNEGSKA, per germline (reference sequence). This CDR3 spans 14 amino acids. CDR3 nucleotides: TGCAGTGCCCCTCGGACGGCGAACACCGGGGAGCTGTTTTTT. Protein sequence: CSAPRTANTGELFF.

This clonotype has ten or more counts. The gene calls are TRBV7-9 and TRBJ2-3; D unresolved. The CDR3 totals 12 residues. Germline V gene data show CDR1 as SEHNR and CDR2 as FQNEAQ (reference sequence). Trimming cost V 4 bases and J 6 bases, with 8 bases left between them. This CDR3 is CASSSTGDTQYF. DNA for the CDR3: TGTGCCAGCAGCTCAACCGGGGATACGCAGTATTTT.

This clonotype was seen a handful of times. The J gene is TRBJ2-5, the V gene TRBV4-3; 8 nucleotides match TRBD2. The CDR3 consists of 13 residues. Germline CDR1 and CDR2: LGHNA and YSLEER. The ends lost 6 bases at V and 5 bases at J; junction bases unmatched: 5. DNA of the CDR3: TGCGCCAGCAGGGAAGCGGGGGTGGAGACCCAGTACTTC. It is translated as CASREAGVETQYF.

For this clonotype: Sequence at one end of the junction differs from germline and may be a read error. The DNA of the CDR3 is TGCAGTGCTCTTAGCGGGGGGGCCGCGGATACGCGGTATTTT. Protein product: CSALSGGAADTRYF. This chain joins TRBV20-1 and TRBJ2-3, with 11 nucleotides matching TRBD2. The length of the CDR3 is 14 residues. The V gene's germline CDR1 is DFQATT and CDR2 SNEGSKA (reference sequence).

This clonotype was counted only a few times. The chain combines TRBV5-1 with TRBJ1-6; 7 bases map to TRBD1. In germline, CDR1 is SGHRS, CDR2 YFSETQ. V gave up 3 bases and J gave up 7 bases; unmatched junction bases: 10. The CDR3 is 16 amino acids. In DNA, the CDR3 is TGCGCCAGCAGCTGGGCGGCGGGACAGTCGAATTCACCCCTCCACTTT. Translating it yields CASSWAAGQSNSPLHF. Full variable domain (outside the CDR3, taken from reference TRBV5-1 and TRBJ1-6): KAGVTQTPRYLIKTRGQQVTLSCSPISGHRSVSWYQQTPGQGLQFLFEYFSETQRNKGNFPGRFSGRQFSNSRSEMNVSTLELGDSALYLCASSWAAGQSNSPLHFGNGTRLTVT.

This clonotype was seen a single time. The V gene is TRBV19, the J gene TRBJ2-5; 8 bases fit TRBD1. Germline V CDR1 and CDR2: LNHDA, SQIVND (reference sequence). V was pared by 8 bases and J by 5 bases, with 7 bases of the junction left unmatched. This CDR3 has 13 residues. The CDR3 DNA follows: TGTGCCAGTGCGCAGGGGGCGGGGGAGACCCAGTACTTC. Protein product: CASAQGAGETQYF.